This T cell receptor beta chain was sequenced during a study of cytomegalovirus exposure and HLA in healthy donors. The V end was cut by 2 bases, the J end by 2 bases, with 17 bases between. This CDR3 comprises 17 residues. CDR1 is MDHEN and CDR2 is SYDVKM in the germline V gene. PCR involved 60 Vbeta and 13 Jbeta primers. Sequenced by immunoSEQ multiplex PCR; TCRdb stores in-frame clones only, minus some. This sample carries 200,000 to 250,000 clones, more than 75% of them seen once, and the ten largest clones take 1% to 1.5%. Comment on this clone: Its target is not known.

General study points: Later, TCR association rates were found to vary by HLA locus, highest for DRB1 and lowest for HLA-C.

The sample was PBMCs. This sequence originates from a human donor in good health. J is TRBJ2-3 and V is TRBV28; D perhaps matches TRBD2 (7 bases). Here the CDR3 DNA reads TGTGCCAGCAGTTTAGAGGGGGGGGCCCTATACACAGATACGCAGTATTTT. As protein: CASSLEGGALYTDTQYF.